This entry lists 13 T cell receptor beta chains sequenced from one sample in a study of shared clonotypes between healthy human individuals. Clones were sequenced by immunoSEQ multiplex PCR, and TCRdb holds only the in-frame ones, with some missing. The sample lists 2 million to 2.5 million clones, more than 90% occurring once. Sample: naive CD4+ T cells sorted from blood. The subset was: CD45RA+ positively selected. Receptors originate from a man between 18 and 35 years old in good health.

Here the CDR3 reads CASSLRILGASNQPQHF. DNA for the CDR3: TGTGCCAGCAGCTTGCGCATCCTGGGGGCAAGCAATCAGCCCCAGCATTTT. This rearrangement joins TRBV5-5 to TRBJ1-5; weak D call: TRBD1 (6 bases). The CDR3 covers 17 residues. The germline V and J ends were trimmed by 1 base and 1 base, with 15 bases remaining between them. Germline-derived CDR1 and CDR2 are SGHKS and YYEKEE (reference sequence).

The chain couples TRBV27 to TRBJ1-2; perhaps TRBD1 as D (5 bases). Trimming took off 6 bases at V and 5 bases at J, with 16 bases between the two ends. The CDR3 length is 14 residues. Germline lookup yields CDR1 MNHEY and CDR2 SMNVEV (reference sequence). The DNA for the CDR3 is TGTGCCAGCAGCCCGGGGCCCCCAGCGTATGGCTACACCTTC. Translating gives CASSPGPPAYGYTF.

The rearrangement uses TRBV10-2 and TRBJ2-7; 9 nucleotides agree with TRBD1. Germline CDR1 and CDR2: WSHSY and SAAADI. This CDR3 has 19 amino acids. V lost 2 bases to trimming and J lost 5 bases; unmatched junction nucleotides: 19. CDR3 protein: CASSENPGGPGQGGDEQYF. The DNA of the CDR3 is TGCGCCAGCAGTGAGAACCCCGGAGGACCGGGACAGGGCGGGGACGAGCAGTACTTC.

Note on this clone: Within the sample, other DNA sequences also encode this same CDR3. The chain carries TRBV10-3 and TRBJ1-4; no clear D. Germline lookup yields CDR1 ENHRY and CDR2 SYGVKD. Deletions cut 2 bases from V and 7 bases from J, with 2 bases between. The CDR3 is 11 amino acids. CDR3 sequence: CAISEGEKLFF. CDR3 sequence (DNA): TGTGCCATCAGTGAGGGTGAAAAACTGTTTTTT.

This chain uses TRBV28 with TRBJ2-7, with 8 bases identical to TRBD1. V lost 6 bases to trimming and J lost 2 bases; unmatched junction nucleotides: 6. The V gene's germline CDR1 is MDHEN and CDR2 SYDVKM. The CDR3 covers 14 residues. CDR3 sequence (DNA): TGTGCCAGCAGGAAACAGGGGGACACCTACGAGCAGTACTTC. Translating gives CASRKQGDTYEQYF.

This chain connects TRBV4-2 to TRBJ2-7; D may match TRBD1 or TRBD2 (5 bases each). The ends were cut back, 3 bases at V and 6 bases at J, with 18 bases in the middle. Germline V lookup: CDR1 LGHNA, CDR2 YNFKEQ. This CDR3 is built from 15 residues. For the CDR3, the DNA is TGTGCCAGCAGCCAGCCCGGGACGATTCTGGGCGAGCAGTACTTC. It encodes CASSQPGTILGEQYF.

CDR3 region: CASSEGLQGPQAFF. Here the CDR3 DNA reads TGTGCCAGCAGTGAAGGGCTACAGGGTCCCCAAGCTTTCTTT. This rearrangement joins TRBV2 to TRBJ1-1, with a tentative D call TRBD1 (6 bases). Trimming took 1 base from V and 9 from J, leaving 15 bases between them. The CDR3 has 14 amino acids. Germline lookup yields CDR1 SNHLY and CDR2 FYNNEI.

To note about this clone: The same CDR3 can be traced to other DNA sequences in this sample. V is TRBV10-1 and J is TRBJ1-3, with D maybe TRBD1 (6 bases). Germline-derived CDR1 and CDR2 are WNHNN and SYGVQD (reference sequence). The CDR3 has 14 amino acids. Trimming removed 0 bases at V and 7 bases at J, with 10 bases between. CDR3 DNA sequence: TGCGCCAGCAGTGAGTCGACAAGGGGGAACACCATATATTTT. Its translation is CASSESTRGNTIYF.

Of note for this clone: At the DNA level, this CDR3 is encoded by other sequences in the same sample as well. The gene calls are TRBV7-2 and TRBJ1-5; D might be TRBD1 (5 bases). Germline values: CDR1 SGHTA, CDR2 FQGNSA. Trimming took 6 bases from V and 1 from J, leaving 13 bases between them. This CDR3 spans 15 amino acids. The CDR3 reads CASSPDSLSNQPQHF. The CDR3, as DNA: TGTGCCAGCAGTCCCGACAGTTTAAGCAATCAGCCCCAGCATTTT.

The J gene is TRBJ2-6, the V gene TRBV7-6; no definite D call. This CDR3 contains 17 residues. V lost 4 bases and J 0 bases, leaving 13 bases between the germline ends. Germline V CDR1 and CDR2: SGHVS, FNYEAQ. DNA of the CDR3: TGTGCCAGCAGCTCCCTCCCAGCTAGCTCTGGGGCCAACGTCCTGACTTTC. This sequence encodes CASSSLPASSGANVLTF.

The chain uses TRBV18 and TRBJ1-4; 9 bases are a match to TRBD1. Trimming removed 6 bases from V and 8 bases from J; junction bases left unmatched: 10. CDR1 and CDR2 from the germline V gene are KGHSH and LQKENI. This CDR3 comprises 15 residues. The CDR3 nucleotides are TGTGCCAGCTCTGCCACCCGGACAGGGGCAGAAAAACTGTTTTTT. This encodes CASSATRTGAEKLFF.

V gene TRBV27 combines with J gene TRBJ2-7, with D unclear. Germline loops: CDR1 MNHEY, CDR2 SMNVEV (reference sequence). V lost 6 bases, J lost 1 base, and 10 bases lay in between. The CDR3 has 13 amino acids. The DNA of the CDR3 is TGTGCCAGCAGCAGGACCCTATCCTACGAGCAGTACTTC. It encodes CASSRTLSYEQYF.

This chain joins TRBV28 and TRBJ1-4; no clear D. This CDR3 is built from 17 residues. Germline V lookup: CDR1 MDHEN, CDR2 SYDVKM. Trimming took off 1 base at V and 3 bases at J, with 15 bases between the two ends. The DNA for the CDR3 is TGTGCCAGCAGTTTATCCCTGCGGGCGGGATCTAATGAAAAACTGTTTTTT. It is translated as CASSLSLRAGSNEKLFF.